The rows below give T cell receptor beta chains drawn from one sample of a study of response to subunit inactivated influenza vaccine. TCRdb re-derived calls from the RT-PCR reads in MiXCR, one entry per CDR3 protein. The data hold 400,000 to 650,000 distinct CDR3 sequences, with 6% to 9% observed a single time. The sequenced sample was PBMCs from blood, obtained 23 months after vaccination. All receptors come from a man aged 45-69 years who received an inactivated influenza vaccine. The CDR3 runs from the conserved cysteine through the conserved F or W. A D gene is named only where the DNA matches it firmly. Clone size is not always given. Where it is, it says once, few, many or a class for expanded clones.

NA	TRBV20-1	TRBJ2-5	NA	CSASRTDQETQYF	TGCAGTGCTAGTCGGACAGACCAAGAGACCCAGTACTTC
TRBD2	TRBV7-2	TRBJ2-4	many	CASSLGLAGKGNIQYF	TGTGCCAGCAGCTTAGGACTAGCGGGAAAGGGGAACATTCAGTACTTC
TRBD2	TRBV3-1	TRBJ2-1	NA	CASSQGTSGRVWYEQFF	TGTGCCAGCAGCCAAGGGACTAGCGGGAGAGTCTGGTATGAGCAGTTCTTC
NA	TRBV29-1	TRBJ2-4	many	CSVVHSPGNIQYF	TGCAGCGTTGTCCACTCACCCGGAAACATTCAGTACTTC
TRBD2	TRBV12-3/TRBV12-4	TRBJ2-2	few	CASNPLAGATGELFF	TGTGCCAGCAATCCTCTAGCGGGGGCCACCGGGGAGCTGTTTTTT
TRBD1	TRBV20-1	TRBJ2-5	few	CSARGDPDRVETQYF	TGCAGTGCTAGAGGTGACCCTGACAGGGTTGAGACCCAGTACTTC
NA	TRBV27	TRBJ2-3	NA	CASRGRSHYTDTQYF	TGTGCCAGCAGGGGCCGCTCTCATTACACAGATACGCAGTATTTT
NA	TRBV4-3	TRBJ2-7	many	CASSQEGHSSYEQYF	TGCGCCAGCAGCCAAGAAGGACACAGCTCCTACGAGCAGTACTTC
NA	TRBV5-1	TRBJ2-1	NA	CASSHDGSYNEQFF	TGCGCCAGCAGCCATGACGGCTCCTACAATGAGCAGTTCTTC
NA	TRBV6-2/TRBV6-3	TRBJ1-5	few	CASALSSNQPQHF	TGTGCCAGCGCCCTCTCTAGCAATCAGCCCCAGCATTTT
NA	TRBV12-3/TRBV12-4	TRBJ2-3	NA	CASRPGTVDTQYF	TGTGCCAGCAGACCGGGGACTGTCGATACGCAGTATTTT
NA	TRBV5-5	TRBJ1-1	NA	CASRTRAPSDEAFF	TGTGCCAGCAGGACGCGGGCGCCAAGCGATGAAGCTTTCTTT
NA	TRBV6-1	TRBJ2-1	NA	CASMKGGSYNEQFF	TGTGCCTCAATGAAAGGGGGGTCCTACAATGAGCAGTTCTTC
NA	TRBV5-1	TRBJ2-3	few	CASSLAGPGGTDTQYF	TGCGCCAGCAGCTTGGCGGGACCGGGAGGCACAGATACGCAGTATTTT
TRBD1	TRBV11-2	TRBJ2-1	many	CASSLDRSNEQFF	TGCGCCAGCAGCTTGGACAGGTCAAATGAGCAGTTCTTC
NA	TRBV20-1	TRBJ2-3	NA	CSASRVGVGTDTQYF	TGCAGTGCTAGTAGGGTGGGAGTAGGGACAGATACGCAGTATTTT
TRBD1	TRBV11-2	TRBJ2-7	once	CASSLEGTGVTTYEQYF	TGTGCCAGCAGCTTAGAGGGGACAGGCGTAACCACCTACGAGCAGTACTTC
NA	TRBV5-4	TRBJ1-1	few	CASSPAGTGNTEAFF	TGTGCCAGCAGCCCTGCAGGTACCGGGAACACTGAAGCTTTCTTT
NA	TRBV6-4	TRBJ2-5	NA	CASSDSAGPVETQYF	TGTGCCAGCAGTGACTCTGCCGGGCCTGTCGAGACCCAGTACTTC
TRBD2	TRBV4-3	TRBJ2-1	many	CASSQDFIGSRGGLHEQFF	TGCGCCAGCAGCCAAGATTTCATCGGATCGCGGGGGGGCCTGCATGAGCAGTTCTTC
NA	TRBV29-1	TRBJ2-7	many	CSATGNHEQYF	TGCAGCGCCACAGGGAACCACGAGCAGTACTTC
TRBD2	TRBV7-2	TRBJ2-5	few	CASSPPGLAGGPSF	TGTGCCAGCAGTCCTCCGGGACTAGCGGGGGGCCCGTCCTTC
TRBD1	TRBV24-1	TRBJ2-2	few	CATSDFSGTGNTGELFF	TGTGCCACCAGTGATTTTTCCGGGACAGGGAACACCGGGGAGCTGTTTTTT
NA	TRBV12-3/TRBV12-4	TRBJ1-6	few	CASQRANTNSPLHF	TGTGCCAGCCAAAGGGCAAATACTAATTCACCCCTCCACTTT
NA	TRBV21-1	TRBJ2-2	few	CASSKVTSGSLTGELFF	TGTGCCAGCAGCAAAGTAACTAGCGGGAGTTTGACCGGGGAGCTGTTTTTT
TRBD2	TRBV6-1	TRBJ2-7	NA	CASSDIAGVGEQYF	TGTGCCAGCAGTGATATAGCGGGAGTGGGCGAGCAGTACTTC
TRBD1	TRBV29-1	TRBJ2-5	many	CSVARTGKDTQYF	TGCAGCGTTGCCCGGACAGGGAAGGATACCCAGTACTTC
TRBD1	TRBV24-1	TRBJ1-1	few	CATARGSYTEAFF	TGTGCCACCGCCAGGGGGTCTTACACTGAAGCTTTCTTT
NA	TRBV3-1	TRBJ2-1	few	CASSQRMGSSYNEQFF	TGTGCCAGCAGCCAAAGGATGGGTAGCTCCTACAATGAGCAGTTCTTC
NA	TRBV20-1	TRBJ2-2	NA	CSAREGANTGELFF	TGCAGTGCTAGAGAAGGAGCAAACACCGGGGAGCTGTTTTTT
NA	TRBV7-8	TRBJ2-7	NA	CASSLDVGTLTF	TGTGCCAGCAGCTTAGATGTAGGCACCCTAACCTTC
TRBD2	TRBV20-1	TRBJ2-1	few	CSARDVSSGPEQFF	TGCAGTGCTAGAGATGTTTCTAGCGGGCCTGAGCAGTTCTTC
TRBD1	TRBV4-1	TRBJ1-3	NA	CASSQRQGTGNTIYF	TGCGCCAGCAGCCAGCGACAGGGAACTGGAAACACCATATATTTT
TRBD1	TRBV12-3/TRBV12-4	TRBJ2-6	NA	CASSSPDRATGANVLTF	TGTGCCAGCAGCTCCCCGGACAGGGCTACTGGGGCCAACGTCCTGACTTTC
NA	TRBV6-5	TRBJ2-5	few	CASSFGILGETQYF	TGTGCCAGCAGTTTCGGGATCTTGGGAGAGACCCAGTACTTC
TRBD1	TRBV11-1	TRBJ2-5	many	CASRPGTATQETQYF	TGTGCCAGCAGGCCAGGGACAGCCACCCAAGAGACCCAGTACTTC
TRBD2	TRBV5-1	TRBJ2-7	many	CASSLALGLAGSYEQYF	TGCGCCAGCAGCTTGGCCCTTGGTCTAGCGGGAAGCTACGAGCAGTACTTC